This T cell receptor (beta chain) was found in a study of blood T cell repertoires in COVID-19 (dated by TCRdb to 2018 to 2021). Looking at the study overall: Recovered participants in ImmuneRACE Cohort 3 were defined as having two consecutive negative NP/OP PCR tests, clearance from a healthcare professional, or resolution of symptoms. The collaborator samples originated in the United States, Italy and Spain and spanned the acute and convalescent phases of COVID-19. The material from the prospective study consisted of cDNA or gDNA derived from T cells, B-cell-depleted T cells, or PBMCs. Deeply sampled blood TCRbeta repertoires from subjects exposed to, actively infected with, or recovered from COVID-19 were included in the dataset. The repertoires were released in a freely available public database meant as a resource for research on the immune response to SARS-CoV-2. Samples were obtained from the ongoing ImmuneRACE study (first 160 participants) and from some 1,300 subjects provided by 6 global collaborators. A de-identified subject ID, COVID-19 status, age in years and sex were almost always included in the sample metadata. Where available, HLA class I and class II types were taken from metadata supplied by the sample provider and were not determined by assay-based typing. Beyond this particular receptor, the publication reports: Clinical and demographic metadata were provided uncurated, with the amount varying by source and participant.

The immunoSEQ Assay, a bias-controlled multiplex PCR, was used to amplify TCRbeta CDR3 regions from genomic DNA. Processing in the source paper ran as follows. The number of nucleated cells in each sample was estimated from the amplification of reference gene primers within the assay. To quantify the absolute abundance of each unique TCRbeta CDR3 rearrangement, sequence reads were collapsed and filtered. For each sample, productive Simpson clonality was calculated as the square root of Simpson's diversity index over productive rearrangements. TCRdb took over this immuneACCESS table, retaining in-frame rearrangements with V and J assigned. Such tables are incomplete; in checked studies, under half of the missing clones stem from an unresolved V gene, and the remainder is unexplained. V, J and clone size reflect that table, while D and trimming were determined from the DNA. The sample table shows approximately 210,000 clones, and roughly 87% are seen once. Less than 8% of the sample belongs to the ten largest clones.

With regard to this clone: What antigen it recognizes has not been identified. Qualities for individual bases were not recorded, and no much larger clone is one base off.

Participants in the prospective study were aged roughly 18 to 95 years, lived in about two dozen United States geographic areas, and enrolled through a virtual design. In the prospective study, cohorts were assigned on the basis of participant-reported clinical history obtained from a screening survey and a study questionnaire. In the prospective study, mobile phlebotomists collected whole blood, serum and a nasopharyngeal or oropharyngeal swab from each participant. Prospective study participants could optionally give additional blood draws and questionnaires over an approximately 2-month period. Before DNA extraction, prospective study blood samples were shipped either frozen or at room temperature. The CDR3, cysteine through phenylalanine, is 15 amino acids long. Left in the record is the CDR3 DNA by itself, 45 bases read in frame from the first base. Compared with germline, V lacks 2 bases and J lacks 4 bases; bases without a gene match: 6. Based on the germline V gene, the CDR1 and CDR2 sequences are MNHEY and SVGEGT.

The chain couples TRBV6-2 or TRBV6-3 to TRBJ1-2, and 8 junction bases match TRBD1. Sequencing input: PBMCs or T cells enriched from blood (not recorded which). The TCR originated in a young man in a cohort exposed to, infected with or recovered from COVID-19 (not recorded which). The CDR3 reads as follows: CASSYGGQDIYGYTF. The sequence in DNA is TGTGCCAGCAGTTACGGGGGACAGGACATCTATGGCTACACCTTC.